This T cell receptor beta chain is from a study of T cell repertoires in cytomegalovirus infection. This clonotype was detected only a few times. Its antigen remains unidentified. Germline CDR1 is SEHNR and CDR2 is FQNEAQ (reference sequence). The ends lost 3 bases at V and 6 bases at J; junction bases unmatched: 1. The CDR3 extends over 12 amino acids. TCRdb used MiXCR to reprocess the reads, holding one entry per CDR3 protein. The sample holds 50,000 or so distinct CDR3 sequences, 15% to 25% seen once. The TCR was taken from a human donor in good health (CMV status not recorded). Some clones in this sample may be carry-over from other donors' samples. Sample: CD8+ T cells from cultured PBMCs, taken from culture after CMV antigen stimulation. The rearrangement joins TRBV7-9 to TRBJ2-7; 8 bases match TRBD1. The CDR3 DNA is TGTGCCAGCAGCTTGACAGGGGTCGAGCAGTACTTC. Protein product: CASSLTGVEQYF. Complete variable domain (other parts from reference TRBV7-9 and TRBJ2-7): DTGVSQNPRHKITKRGQNVTFRCDPISEHNRLYWYRQTLGQGPEFLTYFQNEAQLEKSRLLSDRFSAERPKGSFSTLEIQRTEQGDSAMYLCASSLTGVEQYFGPGTRLTVT.